This is a list of T cell receptor beta chains from one sample in a study of breast tumors, draining lymph nodes, adjacent tissues. TCRdb re-derived calls from the multiplex PCR reads in MiXCR, one entry per CDR3 protein. Counted here are about 230,000 distinct CDR3 sequences, approximately 31% occurring once; the ten biggest clones make up more than 1.3%. Sequenced input: axillary lymph node tissue. The source is a female donor with breast cancer. Some clones in this sample may be carry-over from other donors' samples. Both conserved end residues are part of each CDR3. The D gene is left open where the match is weak. Clone size, where shown, is once, few, many, or a class for clones that have expanded.

d_gene,j_gene,abundance,v_gene,CDR3aa,CDR3nt
TRBD1,TRBJ1-2,many,TRBV11-2,CASSPGTAHGYTF,TGTGCCAGCAGCCCCGGGACAGCTCATGGCTACACCTTC
TRBD1,TRBJ1-4,.,TRBV2,CASSVDRGISEKLFF,TGTGCCAGCAGTGTAGACAGGGGGATTTCCGAAAAACTGTTTTTT
.,TRBJ1-2,many,TRBV7-2,CASSWTDGGYTF,TGTGCCAGCAGCTGGACCGATGGTGGCTACACCTTC
TRBD1,TRBJ1-4,.,TRBV6-1,CASKLRTGFNEKLFF,TGTGCCAGCAAGCTCCGGACAGGGTTTAATGAAAAACTGTTTTTT
.,TRBJ2-3,many,TRBV7-6,CASSLPSLGDTQYF,TGTGCCAGCAGCTTGCCTAGCCTCGGAGATACGCAGTATTTT
.,TRBJ2-5,.,TRBV7-9,CASSLGGPLAVETQYF,TGTGCCAGCAGCTTAGGAGGGCCCCTTGCTGTGGAGACCCAGTACTTC
TRBD1,TRBJ1-6,.,TRBV7-2,CASRTGTGGSPLHF,TGTGCCAGCAGGACCGGGACAGGGGGTTCACCCCTCCACTTT
.,TRBJ2-7,many,TRBV7-2,CASSPDFSSYEQYF,TGTGCCAGCAGCCCAGACTTTTCCTCCTACGAGCAGTACTTC
.,TRBJ2-7,many,TRBV11-3,CASSLGRLANEQYF,TGTGCCAGCAGCTTAGGTAGGTTGGCTAACGAGCAGTACTTC
TRBD1,TRBJ1-6,many,TRBV27,CASSPRSTGAVDSPLHF,TGTGCCAGCAGCCCTCGGAGTACAGGGGCGGTGGATTCACCCCTCCACTTT
.,TRBJ2-7,many,TRBV12-3/TRBV12-4,CASSRTYEQYF,TGTGCCAGCAGCCGTACCTACGAGCAGTACTTC
TRBD1,TRBJ2-1,.,TRBV6-1,CASRAPTGDFEQFF,TGTGCCAGCAGAGCCCCGACAGGGGACTTCGAGCAGTTCTTC
.,TRBJ1-1,.,TRBV7-9,CASSLIWQTEAFF,TGTGCCAGCAGCTTAATTTGGCAAACTGAAGCTTTCTTT
.,TRBJ2-1,.,TRBV7-8,CALSSHINEQFF,TGTGCTCTCAGCTCCCATATCAATGAGCAGTTCTTC
.,TRBJ2-7,many,TRBV5-6,CASSYNRARRHEQYF,TGTGCCAGCAGCTACAACAGGGCCCGTCGCCACGAGCAGTACTTC
.,TRBJ2-1,few,TRBV27,CASSTTGNYNEQFF,TGTGCCAGCAGTACCACAGGGAACTACAATGAGCAGTTCTTC
TRBD1,TRBJ1-4,.,TRBV3-1,CASSHGTGRRNEKLFF,TGCGCCAGCAGCCACGGGACAGGGCGCCGTAATGAAAAACTGTTTTTT
.,TRBJ1-5,.,TRBV11-2,CASSLGYEQPQHF,TGTGCCAGCAGCTTGGGGTACGAGCAGCCCCAGCATTTT
TRBD1,TRBJ2-1,once,TRBV9,CASSVGTGGDNEQFF,TGTGCCAGCAGCGTAGGGACAGGGGGCGACAATGAGCAGTTCTTC
.,TRBJ1-1,few,TRBV29-1,CSALSHNTEAFF,TGCAGCGCCCTTAGTCATAACACTGAAGCTTTCTTT
TRBD1,TRBJ1-3,.,TRBV7-9,CASSRDRTGNTIYF,TGTGCCAGCAGCCGGGACAGGACTGGAAACACCATATATTTT
.,TRBJ2-2,many,TRBV18,CASSSGQRLNTGELFF,TGTGCCAGCTCATCGGGACAAAGGTTAAACACCGGGGAGCTGTTTTTT
.,TRBJ2-1,many,TRBV20-1,CSARGSFRSNNEQFF,TGCAGTGCTAGGGGGAGTTTTCGTTCAAACAATGAGCAGTTCTTC
TRBD1,TRBJ1-4,many,TRBV9,CASSVTGGTANEKLFF,TGTGCCAGCAGCGTTACAGGGGGCACGGCTAATGAAAAACTGTTTTTT
TRBD2,TRBJ2-1,many,TRBV30,CAWVQAGGGDEQFF,TGTGCCTGGGTTCAAGCGGGAGGAGGAGATGAGCAGTTCTTC
.,TRBJ2-7,many,TRBV19,CVSSISTGYEQYF,TGTGTCAGTAGTATATCCACCGGCTACGAGCAGTACTTC
.,TRBJ2-1,many,TRBV28,CASSFPQGMEQFF,TGTGCCAGCAGTTTTCCTCAGGGCATGGAGCAGTTCTTC
TRBD1,TRBJ1-4,many,TRBV7-8,CASTQWTGRGTNEKLFF,TGTGCCAGCACTCAATGGACAGGGCGGGGGACTAATGAAAAACTGTTTTTT
.,TRBJ1-2,many,TRBV24-1,CATGYKDGYTF,TGTGCCACCGGATATAAGGATGGCTACACCTTC
TRBD1,TRBJ1-2,.,TRBV19,CASSIGTGDRGYTF,TGTGCCAGTAGTATAGGGACAGGGGATCGTGGCTACACCTTC
TRBD2,TRBJ2-3,many,TRBV2,CASSEAGGVRAQYF,TGTGCCAGCAGTGAAGCGGGGGGGGTCAGGGCGCAGTATTTT
TRBD2,TRBJ2-7,.,TRBV5-1,CASRAGTSGSVYEQYF,TGCGCCAGCCGGGCCGGGACTAGCGGGAGCGTTTACGAGCAGTACTTC
.,TRBJ1-2,many,TRBV7-2,CASSLNGVQDYGYTF,TGTGCCAGCAGCTTAAATGGGGTGCAGGACTATGGCTACACCTTC
.,TRBJ2-3,.,TRBV9,CASSVGRDSSYNEQYF,TGTGCCAGCAGCGTAGGGAGGGACAGCTCCTACAATGAGCAGTATTTT
TRBD2,TRBJ2-2,many,TRBV6-6,CASSYFWTSGSPGELFF,TGTGCCAGCAGTTACTTCTGGACTAGCGGGAGTCCCGGGGAGCTGTTTTTT
TRBD1,TRBJ2-3,many,TRBV28,CASSPQTGTADTQYF,TGTGCCAGCAGTCCCCAGACAGGGACGGCAGATACGCAGTATTTT
TRBD2,TRBJ2-1,.,TRBV6-1,CASSQGLASGEQFF,TGTGCCAGCAGTCAAGGACTAGCGAGTGGTGAGCAGTTCTTC
TRBD1,TRBJ2-3,many,TRBV5-4,CASSAPGQGIDTQYF,TGTGCCAGCAGCGCGCCGGGACAGGGAATCGATACGCAGTATTTT
TRBD2,TRBJ2-3,many,TRBV11-3,CASSRGGRIENTQYF,TGTGCCAGCAGCCGGGGGGGACGAATCGAAAATACGCAGTATTTT
.,TRBJ1-6,many,TRBV5-1,CASSLSIQGFGSPLHF,TGCGCCAGCAGCTTGTCCATCCAGGGGTTTGGTTCACCCCTCCACTTT
TRBD1,TRBJ1-5,.,TRBV24-1,CATSDPGQGVRWNQPQHF,TGTGCCACCAGTGATCCGGGACAGGGGGTGAGGTGGAATCAGCCCCAGCATTTT
.,TRBJ2-3,few,TRBV28,CATSAINTDTQYF,TGTGCCACCTCAGCTATAAACACAGATACGCAGTATTTT
TRBD2,TRBJ2-3,many,TRBV7-3,CASSLSGLAGRGDTQYF,TGTGCCAGCAGCTTAAGTGGGCTAGCGGGGCGGGGAGATACGCAGTATTTT
TRBD2,TRBJ2-5,many,TRBV7-2,CASSLKRDARGETQYF,TGTGCCAGCAGCCTCAAGCGGGACGCCCGCGGGGAGACCCAGTACTTC